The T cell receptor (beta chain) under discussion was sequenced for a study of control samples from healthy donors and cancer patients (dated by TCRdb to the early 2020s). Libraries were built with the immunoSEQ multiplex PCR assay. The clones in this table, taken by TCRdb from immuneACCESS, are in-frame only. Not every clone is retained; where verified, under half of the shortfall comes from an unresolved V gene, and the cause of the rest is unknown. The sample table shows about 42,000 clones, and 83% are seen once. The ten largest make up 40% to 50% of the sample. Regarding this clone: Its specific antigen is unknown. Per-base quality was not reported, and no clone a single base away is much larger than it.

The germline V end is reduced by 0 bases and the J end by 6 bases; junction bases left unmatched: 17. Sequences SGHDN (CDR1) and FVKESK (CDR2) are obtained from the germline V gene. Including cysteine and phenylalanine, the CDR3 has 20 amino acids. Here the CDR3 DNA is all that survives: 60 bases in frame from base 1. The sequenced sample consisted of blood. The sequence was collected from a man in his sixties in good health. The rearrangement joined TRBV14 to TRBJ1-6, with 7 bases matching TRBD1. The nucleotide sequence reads TGTGCCAGCAGCCAAGATAGGGCCCTAAGGACAGGCCGACTTAATTCACCCCTCCACTTT. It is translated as CASSQDRALRTGRLNSPLHF.